This T cell receptor beta chain was sequenced in a study of T cells after yellow fever vaccination (dated by TCRdb to between 2018 and 2020). Regarding the study in general: Libraries from fractions with low cell numbers were prepared with the SMART-Seq v4 Ultra Low Input RNA kit. Blood was collected at multiple timepoints before and after primary and secondary immunization, and bulk PBMC replicates and cell subsets were isolated. Two healthy male donors made up the cohort, one aged 18 to 29 years and the other aged 30 to 40 years. To follow T-cell clones before and after primary and booster YFV17D yellow fever vaccination, bulk TCR alpha and beta repertoires were sequenced over time. Summary of the overall study and its limitations: Computational filtering was required because FACS-sorted repertoires could contain abundant contaminating clonotypes from the bulk population. The secondary T-cell response was found to be weaker but faster than the primary response, with a peak reached on day 5 rather than on day 15. Because only a couple of donors were included in the study, the extent to which the findings can be generalized is limited. Most clones expanded after primary vaccination (almost 97% of CD4 and 88% of CD8) were re-detected after the booster, suggesting that broad memory maintenance occurred. A small share of clonotypes was detected in both CD4 and CD8 compartments, with the overlap likely arising from convergent recombination.

CDR1 and CDR2 are read off the germline V gene as LGHNA and YNFKEQ. The CDR3 spans 15 residues, from the cysteine through the phenylalanine. Only the CDR3 part of the read is kept: 45 bases, read in frame from the first base. V was cut back by 0 bases and J by 3 bases, leaving a gap of 9 bases between them. The treatment or condition label, read with the paper, signifies: live attenuated yellow fever vaccine strain. A standard Ficoll-Paque protocol was used to isolate PBMCs from peripheral blood. CD4 and CD8 T-cell fractions were isolated with Dynabeads CD4 and CD8 positive selection kits. TriZol was used to extract RNA from bulk PBMCs, from CD4 and CD8 fractions, and from dextramer-positive and dextramer-negative fractions. This clonotype came up many times. Its antigen is currently not known. Base quality data are lacking; no much larger clone is found one base away. TCR cDNA was made using 5'RACE template switching, a step that added a universal primer site and unique molecular identifiers. cDNA synthesis was primed from both the TCR alpha and TCR beta constant segments. Libraries were amplified in two PCR steps, with sample barcodes and sequencing adapters added in the second step. Sequencing of libraries was performed on Illumina HiSeq 2500 (2x100 bp) or NovaSeq (2x150 bp). Under the source paper's analysis protocol: Demultiplexing of reads and collapsing into UMI consensus sequences were performed with MIGEC, and V(D)J alignment was carried out with MiXCR. Vaccine-responding clonotypes were defined with edgeR using replicate PBMC samples, requiring FDR below 0.01 and a log2 fold change above 5 up to day 15. Bulk clonotypes were assigned CD4 or CD8 identity according to which sequenced CD4 or CD8 repertoire held them at higher abundance. TCRdb reworked the public reads: Q25 trimming with fastp, MiXCR clone assembly, productive beta chains retained. Merged by CDR3 protein, the rows form single entries marked with the most common genes and DNA. The V and J calls follow TCRdb's processing rather than the paper's. Recorded for this sample are 120,000 to 150,000 distinct CDR3 sequences; around 7.7% of them occurred a single time. Under 0.95% of the sample belongs to the ten largest clones.

This sequence was found in a man aged 30-40 years who received the YFV17D yellow fever vaccine. The sequencing here drew on CD4+ T cells sorted from PBMCs, taken 5 days after the yellow fever booster vaccination. Recombination joined TRBV4-2 with TRBJ1-3; the D gene lacks a confident call. The DNA sequence is as follows: TGTGCCAGCAGCCAAGATAGAACTAGTGGAAACACCATATATTTT. This translates into CASSQDRTSGNTIYF.